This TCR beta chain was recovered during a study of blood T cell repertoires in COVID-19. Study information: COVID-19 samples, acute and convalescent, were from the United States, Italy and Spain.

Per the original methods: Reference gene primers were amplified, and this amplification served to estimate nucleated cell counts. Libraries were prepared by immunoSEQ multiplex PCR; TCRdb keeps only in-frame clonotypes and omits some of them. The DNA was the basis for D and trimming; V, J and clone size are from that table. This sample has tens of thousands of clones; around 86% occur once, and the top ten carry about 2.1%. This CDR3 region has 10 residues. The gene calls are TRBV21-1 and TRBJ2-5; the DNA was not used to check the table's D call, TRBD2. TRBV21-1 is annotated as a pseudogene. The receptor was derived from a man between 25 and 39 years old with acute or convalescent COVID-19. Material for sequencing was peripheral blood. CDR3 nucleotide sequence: TGTGCCAGCAGGTCGGAGACCCAGTACTTC. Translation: CASRSETQYF.